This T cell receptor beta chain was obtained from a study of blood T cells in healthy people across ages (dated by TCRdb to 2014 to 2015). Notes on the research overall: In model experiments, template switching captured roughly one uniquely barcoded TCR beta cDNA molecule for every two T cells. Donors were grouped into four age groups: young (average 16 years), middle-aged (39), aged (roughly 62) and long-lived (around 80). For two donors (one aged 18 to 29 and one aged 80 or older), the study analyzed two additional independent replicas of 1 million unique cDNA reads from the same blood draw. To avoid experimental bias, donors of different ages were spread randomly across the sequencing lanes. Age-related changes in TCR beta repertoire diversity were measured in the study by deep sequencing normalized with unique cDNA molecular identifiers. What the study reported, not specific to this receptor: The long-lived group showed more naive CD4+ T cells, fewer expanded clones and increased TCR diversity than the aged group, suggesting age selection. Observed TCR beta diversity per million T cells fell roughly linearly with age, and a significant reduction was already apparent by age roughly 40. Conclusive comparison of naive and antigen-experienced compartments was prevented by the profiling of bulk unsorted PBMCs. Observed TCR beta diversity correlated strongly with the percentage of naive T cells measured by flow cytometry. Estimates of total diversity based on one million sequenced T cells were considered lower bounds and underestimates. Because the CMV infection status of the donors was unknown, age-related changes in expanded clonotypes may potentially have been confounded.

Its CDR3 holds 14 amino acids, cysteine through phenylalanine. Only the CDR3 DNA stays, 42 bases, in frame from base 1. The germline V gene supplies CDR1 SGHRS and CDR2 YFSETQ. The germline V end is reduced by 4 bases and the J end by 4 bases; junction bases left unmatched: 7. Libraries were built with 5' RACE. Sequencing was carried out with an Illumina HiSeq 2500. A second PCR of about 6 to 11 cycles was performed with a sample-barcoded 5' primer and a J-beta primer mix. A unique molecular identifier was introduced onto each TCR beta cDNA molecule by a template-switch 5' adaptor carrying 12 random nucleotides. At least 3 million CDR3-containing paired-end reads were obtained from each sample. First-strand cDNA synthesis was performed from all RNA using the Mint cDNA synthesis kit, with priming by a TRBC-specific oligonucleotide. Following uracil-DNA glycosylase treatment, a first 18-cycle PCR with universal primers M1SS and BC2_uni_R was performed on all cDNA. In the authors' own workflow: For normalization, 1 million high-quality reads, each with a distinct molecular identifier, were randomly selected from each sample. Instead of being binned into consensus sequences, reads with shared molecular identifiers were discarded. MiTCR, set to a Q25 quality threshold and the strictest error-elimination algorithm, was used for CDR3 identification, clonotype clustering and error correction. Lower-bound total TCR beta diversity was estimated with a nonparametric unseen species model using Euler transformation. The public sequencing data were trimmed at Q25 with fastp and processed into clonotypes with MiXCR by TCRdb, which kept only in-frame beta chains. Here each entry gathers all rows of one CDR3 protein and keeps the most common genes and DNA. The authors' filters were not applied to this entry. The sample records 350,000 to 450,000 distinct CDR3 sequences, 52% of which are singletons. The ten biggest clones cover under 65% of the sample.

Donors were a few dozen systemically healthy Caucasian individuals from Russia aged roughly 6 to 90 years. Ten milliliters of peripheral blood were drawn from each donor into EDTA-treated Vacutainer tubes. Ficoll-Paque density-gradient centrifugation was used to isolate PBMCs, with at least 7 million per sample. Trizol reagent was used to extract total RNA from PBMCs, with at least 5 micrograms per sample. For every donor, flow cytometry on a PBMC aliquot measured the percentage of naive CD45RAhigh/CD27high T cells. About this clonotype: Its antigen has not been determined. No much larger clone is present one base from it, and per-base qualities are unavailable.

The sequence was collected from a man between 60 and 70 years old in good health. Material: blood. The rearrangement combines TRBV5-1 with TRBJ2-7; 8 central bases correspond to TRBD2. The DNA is TGCGCCAGCAGCGCGCGGACTAGCTATTACGAGCAGTACTTC. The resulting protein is CASSARTSYYEQYF.